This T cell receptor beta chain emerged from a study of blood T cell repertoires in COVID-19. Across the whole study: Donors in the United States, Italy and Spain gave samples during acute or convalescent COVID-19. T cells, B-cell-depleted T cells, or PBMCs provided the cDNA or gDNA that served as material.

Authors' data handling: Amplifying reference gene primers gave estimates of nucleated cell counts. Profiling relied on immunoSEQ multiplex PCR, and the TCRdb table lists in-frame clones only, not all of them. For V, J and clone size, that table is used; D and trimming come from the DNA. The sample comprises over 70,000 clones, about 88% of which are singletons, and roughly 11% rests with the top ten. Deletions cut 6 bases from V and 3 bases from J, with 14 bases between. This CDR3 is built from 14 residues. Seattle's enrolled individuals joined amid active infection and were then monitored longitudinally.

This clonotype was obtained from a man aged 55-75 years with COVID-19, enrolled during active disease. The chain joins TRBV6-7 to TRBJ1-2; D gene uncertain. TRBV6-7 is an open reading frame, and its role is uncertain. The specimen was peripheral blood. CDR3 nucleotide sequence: TGTGCCAGCAGCCCAGCAATCGGGGACTATGGCTACACCTTC. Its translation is CASSPAIGDYGYTF.